The TCR beta chain under discussion was sequenced for a study of T cell repertoires in cytomegalovirus infection. About the research overall: Public TCR beta signatures provided an indication of both CMV infection and a matching HLA type.

Each CDR3 protein is one row after TCRdb ran MiXCR on the reads. This table has about 130,000 distinct CDR3 sequences, roughly 9% appearing once. Germline CDR1 SEHNR, CDR2 FQNEAQ (reference sequence). The V gene lost 2 bases and the J gene lost 13 bases, with 9 bases spanning the gap. The CDR3 sequence is 12 residues long. Whole-study results and caveats: In two of eight donors, the top clonotype was HLA-C-restricted CMV-specific.

As to this clonotype: The antigen remains undetermined.

The chain uses TRBV7-9 and TRBJ1-6; D uncertain. Sequenced input: PBMCs. This clonotype originated in a human donor in good health (CMV status not recorded). Some clones in this sample may be carry-over from other donors' samples. CDR3 amino acids: CASSLSDGPLHF. The CDR3 DNA is TGTGCCAGCAGCTTATCAGATGGGCCCCTCCACTTT. Full variable domain (missing parts from reference TRBV7-9 and TRBJ1-6): DTGVSQNPRHKITKRGQNVTFRCDPISEHNRLYWYRQTLGQGPEFLTYFQNEAQLEKSRLLSDRFSAERPKGSFSTLEIQRTEQGDSAMYLCASSLSDGPLHFGNGTRLTVT.